This TCR beta chain stems from a study of blood T cell repertoires in COVID-19. About the study: T cells, B-cell-depleted T cells, or PBMCs provided the cDNA or gDNA that served as material.

The CDR3 is 15 amino acids. Germline CDR1 reads SGHTA; CDR2 reads FQGNSA. Trimming removed 3 bases at V and 5 bases at J, with 16 bases between. As handled by the study authors: The assay estimated nucleated cells by amplifying reference gene primers. The method was immunoSEQ multiplex PCR; TCRdb's version includes in-frame clones alone and lacks a portion of them. For V, J and clone size, that table is used; D and trimming come from the DNA. The table includes a few hundred thousand clones, roughly 87% detected once. The receptor comes from a woman aged 25 to 39 who had recovered from COVID-19. The chain uses TRBV7-2 and TRBJ2-5; no clear D gene. Sequenced: PBMCs or T cells enriched from blood (not recorded which). CDR3 nucleotides: TGTGCCAGCAGCTTTCAATTGAGCGCGTCCGAGACCCAGTACTTC. Encoded protein: CASSFQLSASETQYF.